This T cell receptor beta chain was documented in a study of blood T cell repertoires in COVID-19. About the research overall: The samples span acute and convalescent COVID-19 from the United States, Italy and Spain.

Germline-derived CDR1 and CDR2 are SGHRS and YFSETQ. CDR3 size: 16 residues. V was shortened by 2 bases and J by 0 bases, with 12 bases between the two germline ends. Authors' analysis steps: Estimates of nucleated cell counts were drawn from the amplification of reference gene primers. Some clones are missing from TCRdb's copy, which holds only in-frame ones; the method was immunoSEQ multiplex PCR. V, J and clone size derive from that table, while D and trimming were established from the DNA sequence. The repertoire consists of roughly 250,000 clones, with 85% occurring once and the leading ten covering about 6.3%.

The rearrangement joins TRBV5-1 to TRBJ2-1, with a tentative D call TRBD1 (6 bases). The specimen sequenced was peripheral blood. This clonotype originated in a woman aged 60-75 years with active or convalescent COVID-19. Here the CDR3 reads CASSFRGSSSYNEQFF. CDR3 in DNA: TGCGCCAGCAGCTTCAGGGGATCTAGCTCCTACAATGAGCAGTTCTTC.